This record looks at one T cell receptor beta chain sequence and its context. Its antigen remains undetermined. No much larger clonotype is one base removed from it; base qualities were not supplied. The sample comes from a study of T cell responses to AZD1222 COVID-19 vaccine (dated by TCRdb to the early 2020s). Some background on the complete study: Because spike-specific TCR depth and breadth did not differ between the two schedules, AZD1222 recipients who got a second dose at roughly 4 weeks were pooled with those who got a second dose at roughly 12 weeks. TCR sequencing covered 230 to 250 trial participants: 207 given two doses of AZD1222 and some 25 given two doses of MenACWY control vaccine. Trial participants were enrolled into age subgroups of 18-55, 56-69 and 70-plus years, which contained about 150, 27 and 61 TCR-sequenced participants, respectively.

Overall study results and their limits: CD4 TCRs associated with the vaccine covered the entire spike protein, and the dominant responses were in regions 160-218 and 743-854. In the small 56-69-year group, the increase in depth fell short of significance, most likely because of low power. Participants were mostly white British, with more females than males. The authors suggested clonal diversity may have been underestimated. Spike-specific TCR breadth and depth rose significantly after two AZD1222 doses compared with day 0 and with MenACWY recipients. Only five to seven AZD1222 recipients were SARS-CoV-2 seropositive at baseline, limiting conclusions about previously exposed vaccinees. Reportedly, close to half of the unique spike-specific TCRs recognized epitopes lying outside the regions that are mutated in the B.1.351 and B.1.1.7 variants. Because no day 14 peak-response samples were available, the repertoires could be characterized only after the peak T cell response.

In light of the paper, this sample's time point label describes: baseline before first vaccination. Vaccinee samples came from UK trials COV001 and COV002, including a single-blind randomized controlled phase 2/3 trial of AZD1222 (ChAdOx1 nCoV-19) in healthy adults. For TCRbeta chain sequencing, PBMC samples were collected from trial participants at day 0 and at day 28 after the second dose. The CDR3 covers 15 residues, taking in both the cysteine and the phenylalanine. Kept here is only the CDR3 DNA, which spans 45 bases and is read in frame from base 1. The germline V gene (reference sequence) provides CDR1 MNHEY and CDR2 SMNVEV. At the junction V is shortened by 6 bases and J by 6 bases; bases outside the gene matches: 9. The CDR3 regions of human TCRbeta chains were analyzed by immunosequencing. The authors' pipeline ran thus. TCRs in the repertoires were matched against a reference library of SARS-CoV-2-specific TCRs that had been generated with the MIRA antigen-specificity platform. Breadth meant the fraction of unique TCRs that were SARS-CoV-2-associated, whereas depth meant the fraction of total T cells that were SARS-CoV-2-associated. Each spike-specific TCR was assigned to its reactive spike region and to a CD4 or CD8 class using the MIRA data. Log10-transformed breadth and depth values were compared by one-way ANOVA with Sidak's multiple comparisons tests. Sourced from immuneACCESS, this table was stored by TCRdb with only in-frame sequences that have V and J called. A share of the clones is absent; for the studies checked, an unresolved V gene accounts for under half, and the remainder has no known explanation. That table is the source of V, J and clone size, and D and trimming were worked out from the DNA. A total of under 150,000 clones appear in this sample, more than 85% of them only once. 1.5% to 2% of the sample lies in the top ten.

Material: peripheral blood, obtained on day 0 of AZD1222 vaccination. The chain couples TRBV27 to TRBJ1-4; 8 middle bases align to TRBD1. This sequence originates from an adult in good health. The CDR3 region: CASSRTGTRDEKLFF. Here is the DNA: TGTGCCAGCAGCCGGACAGGGACAAGGGATGAAAAACTGTTTTTT.